This T cell receptor beta chain was observed in a study of Ad26.COV2.S vaccination and SARS-CoV-2 variants. Study details: Ad26.COV2.S shots went into the muscle once or twice, 56 days apart. General study findings and limits: Post-vaccination spike-specific CD8+ and CD4+ T cell responses reportedly had substantial breadth. Similar non-spike TCR breadth was seen in vaccine and placebo recipients.

Specified treatment: roughly 20 received Ad26.COV2.S at low or high dose, single or two shots; about 5 received placebo; per-sample allocation not given. Sampling happened 63 days after the first vaccine or placebo injection. The individual, an adult aged 18-55 years, was a donor in Boston. A word on this clone: Its antigen remains unidentified.

Sequencing used immunoSEQ multiplex PCR; TCRdb keeps in-frame clones, though not all of them. Among 500,000 or so clones, 75% to 90% were seen once, and the ten largest hold over 2.5%. The germline CDR1 and CDR2 sequences are MNHEY and SVGAGI. With 6 bases removed from V and 11 bases from J, the gap between germline ends came to 14 bases. This CDR3 spans 13 amino acids. The gene calls are TRBV6-5 and TRBJ1-6, with unresolved D. The receptor comes from a person aged 18-65 years who received the Ad26.COV2.S COVID-19 vaccine or a placebo. Sequencing used peripheral blood, obtained in a trial of Ad26.COV2.S vaccine versus placebo. In DNA, the CDR3 is TGTGCCAGCAGCTCCCTCAGATGGACACCCCTCCACTTT. This encodes CASSSLRWTPLHF.